This T cell receptor beta chain originates from a study of molecular identifiers for immune sequencing clone quantification. Germline assignment: CDR1 MNHEY and CDR2 SMNVEV (reference sequence). This CDR3 comprises 15 residues. V dropped 0 bases and J dropped 7 bases, with 12 bases sitting between them. Making the bulk TCR libraries relied on previously described methods and listed TCR primers. MiXCR, applied by TCRdb to the PCR reads, yields one record per CDR3 protein. The table has some 650,000 distinct CDR3 sequences, less than 20% seen once. General study findings and limits: Underestimated sizes of highly expanded clones could result from identical TCR molecules that share a barcode. Spiked Jurkat TCR RNA equivalent to one cell was reportedly detectable in about a million naive cells.

This clonotype was seen many times. Antigen unknown. Each library that profiled naive CD8 cells came from approximately 20,000 to 1,000,000 sorted cells with 10%, 30% or 50% RNA. The specimen sequenced was naive CD8+ T cells from blood, with Jurkat cell RNA spiked in. Subset noted: FACS-sorted CD8+CD4-CCR7+CD45RA+ naive T cells. The chain joins TRBV27 to TRBJ1-4; unclear D gene. The source of this sequence is a human donor in good health. Some libraries in this study had Jurkat cell RNA spiked in. CDR3 in amino acids: CASSLSFVSGEKLFF. The CDR3 DNA follows: TGTGCCAGCAGTTTATCGTTTGTTTCTGGTGAAAAACTGTTTTTT.